The TCR beta chain described here comes from a study of cytomegalovirus exposure and HLA in healthy donors. The repertoire was sequenced with immunoSEQ multiplex PCR; TCRdb's copy has only in-frame clones and lacks some. The sample carries 100,000 to 150,000 clones, roughly 89% recorded once. In germline, CDR1 is LGHNA, CDR2 YNFKEQ. V gave up 5 bases and J gave up 9 bases, with 20 bases separating them. CDR3 length: 15 amino acids. The TCR comes from a woman aged 18-30 years in good health and CMV-seronegative. The chain has TRBV4-2 and TRBJ2-1, with D tentatively TRBD2 (6 bases). Sequences were obtained from PBMCs. The CDR3 protein is CASSEGNRELGEQFF. DNA for the CDR3: TGTGCCAGCAGCGAAGGAAACCGGGAGTTGGGTGAGCAGTTCTTC.